This T cell receptor (beta chain) came from a study of breast tumors, draining lymph nodes, adjacent tissues. General study findings and limits: Tumor repertoires ranked between lymph nodes and nontumor tissue in diversity, with V and J gene preferences.

This clonotype was recorded many times. Antigen unknown. Samples came from axillary lymph nodes draining the breast cancer. TCRdb called the multiplex PCR reads again in MiXCR, with one record for every CDR3 protein. Here the sample spans about 270,000 distinct CDR3 sequences, 30% to 35% being singletons. The CDR3 is 15 residues long. Germline V CDR1 and CDR2: SGDLS, YYNGEE. Trimming removed 3 bases at V and 7 bases at J, with 20 bases between. V and J are TRBV9 and TRBJ2-7, with D tentatively TRBD1 (6 bases). The source of this sequence is a female donor with breast cancer. Some clones in this sample may be carry-over from other donors' samples. Input material: axillary lymph node tissue. The CDR3 loop is CASSATGALTGEQYF. The CDR3 coding sequence is TGTGCCAGCAGCGCGACAGGAGCCCTCACGGGGGAGCAGTACTTC.